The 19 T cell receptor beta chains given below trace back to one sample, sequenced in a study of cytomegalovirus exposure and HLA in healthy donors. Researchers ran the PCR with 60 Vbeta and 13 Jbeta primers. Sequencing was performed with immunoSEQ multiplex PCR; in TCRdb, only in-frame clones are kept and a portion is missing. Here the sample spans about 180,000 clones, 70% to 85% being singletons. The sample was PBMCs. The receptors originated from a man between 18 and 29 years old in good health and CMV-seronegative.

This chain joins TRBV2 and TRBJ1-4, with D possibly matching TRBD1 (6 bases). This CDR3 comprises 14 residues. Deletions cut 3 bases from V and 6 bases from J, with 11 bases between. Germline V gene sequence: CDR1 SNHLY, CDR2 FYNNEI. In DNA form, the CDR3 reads TGTGCCAGCAGTGACAGGGGAGGGGATGAAAAACTGTTTTTT. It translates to CASSDRGGDEKLFF. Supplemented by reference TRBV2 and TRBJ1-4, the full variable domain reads EPEVTQTPSHQVTQMGQEVILRCVPISNHLYFYWYRQILGQKVEFLVSFYNNEISEKSEIFDDQFSVERPDGSNFTLKIRSTKLEDSAMYFCASSDRGGDEKLFFGSGTQLSVL.

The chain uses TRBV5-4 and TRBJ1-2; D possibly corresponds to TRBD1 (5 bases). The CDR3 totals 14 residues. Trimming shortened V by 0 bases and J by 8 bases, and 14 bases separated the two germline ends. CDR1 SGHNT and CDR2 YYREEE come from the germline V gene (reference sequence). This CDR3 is CASSLGQGSVGYTF. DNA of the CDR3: TGTGCCAGCAGCTTGGGGCAGGGTTCGGTCGGCTACACCTTC.

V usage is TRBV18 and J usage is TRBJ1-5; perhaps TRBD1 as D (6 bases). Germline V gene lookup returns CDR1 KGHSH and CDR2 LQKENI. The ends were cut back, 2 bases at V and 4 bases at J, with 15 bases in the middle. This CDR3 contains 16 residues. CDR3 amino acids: CASSPATGPQNQPQHF. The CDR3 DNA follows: TGTGCCAGCTCACCAGCTACAGGGCCACAAAATCAGCCCCAGCATTTT.

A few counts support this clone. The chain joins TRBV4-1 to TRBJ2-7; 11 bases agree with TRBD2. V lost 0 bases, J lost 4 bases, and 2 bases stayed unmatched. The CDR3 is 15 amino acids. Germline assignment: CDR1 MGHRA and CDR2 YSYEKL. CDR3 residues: CASSQEVAGGYEQYF. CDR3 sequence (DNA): TGCGCCAGCAGCCAAGAAGTAGCGGGAGGGTACGAGCAGTACTTC.

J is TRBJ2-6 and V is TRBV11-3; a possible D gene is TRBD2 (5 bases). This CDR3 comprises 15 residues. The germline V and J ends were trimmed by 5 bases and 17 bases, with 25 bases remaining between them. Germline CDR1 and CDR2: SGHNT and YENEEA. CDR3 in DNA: TGTGCCAGCAGCACGCACATGGACGGTTGGCGGGCCGTGACTTTC. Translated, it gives CASSTHMDGWRAVTF.

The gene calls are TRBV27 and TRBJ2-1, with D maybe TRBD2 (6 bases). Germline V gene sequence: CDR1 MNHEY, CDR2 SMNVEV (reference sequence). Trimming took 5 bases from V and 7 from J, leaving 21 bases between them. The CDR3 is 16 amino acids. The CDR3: CASSQGTGVSVNEQFF. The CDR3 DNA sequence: TGTGCCAGCAGTCAAGGGACGGGGGTTTCGGTGAATGAGCAGTTCTTC.

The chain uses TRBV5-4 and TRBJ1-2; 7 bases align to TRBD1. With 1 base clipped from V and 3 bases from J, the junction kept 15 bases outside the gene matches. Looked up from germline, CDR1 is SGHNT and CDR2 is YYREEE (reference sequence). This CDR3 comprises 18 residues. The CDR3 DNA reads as TGTGCCAGCAGCTTGTGGGGAACAGGCCCGGGACAGTACTATGGCTACACCTTC. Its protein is CASSLWGTGPGQYYGYTF.

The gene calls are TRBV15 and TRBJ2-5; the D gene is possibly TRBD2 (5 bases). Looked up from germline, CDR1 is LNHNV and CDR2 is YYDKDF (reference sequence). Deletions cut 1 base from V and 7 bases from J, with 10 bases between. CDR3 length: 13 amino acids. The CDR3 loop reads CATSRVAGGTQYF. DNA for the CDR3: TGTGCCACCAGCAGAGTCGCAGGAGGGACCCAGTACTTC.

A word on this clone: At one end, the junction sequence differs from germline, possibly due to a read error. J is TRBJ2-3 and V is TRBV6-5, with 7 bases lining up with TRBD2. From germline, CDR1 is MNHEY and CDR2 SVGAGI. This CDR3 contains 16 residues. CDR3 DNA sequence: TGTGCCAGCAGTAACTCGGGTAGCGGGAGCACAGATACGCAGTATTTT. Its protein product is CASSNSGSGSTDTQYF.

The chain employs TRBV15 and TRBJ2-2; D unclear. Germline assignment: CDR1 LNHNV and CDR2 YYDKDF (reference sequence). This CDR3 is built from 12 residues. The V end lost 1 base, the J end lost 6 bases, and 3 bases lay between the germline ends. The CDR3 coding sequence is TGTGCCACCAGCAGAGTCGCCGGGGAGCTGTTTTTT. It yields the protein CATSRVAGELFF.

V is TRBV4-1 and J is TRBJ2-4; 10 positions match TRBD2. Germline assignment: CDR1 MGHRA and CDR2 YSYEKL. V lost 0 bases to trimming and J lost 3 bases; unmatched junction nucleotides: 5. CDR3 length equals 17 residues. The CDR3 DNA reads TGCGCCAGCAGCCAAGATGGGCTAGCGGGGGTCAAAAACATTCAGTACTTC. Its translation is CASSQDGLAGVKNIQYF.

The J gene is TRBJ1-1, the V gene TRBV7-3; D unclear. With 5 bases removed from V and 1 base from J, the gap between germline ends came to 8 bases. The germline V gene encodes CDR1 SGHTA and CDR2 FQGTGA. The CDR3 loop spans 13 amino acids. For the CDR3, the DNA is TGTGCCAGCAGCCCCACACAGAACACTGAAGCTTTCTTT. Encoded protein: CASSPTQNTEAFF.

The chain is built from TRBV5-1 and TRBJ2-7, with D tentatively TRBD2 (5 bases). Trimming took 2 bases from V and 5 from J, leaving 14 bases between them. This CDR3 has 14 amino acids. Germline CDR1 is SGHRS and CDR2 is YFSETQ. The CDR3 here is CASSLTTRSHEQYF. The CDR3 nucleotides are TGCGCCAGCAGCTTAACAACTAGGTCCCACGAGCAGTACTTC.

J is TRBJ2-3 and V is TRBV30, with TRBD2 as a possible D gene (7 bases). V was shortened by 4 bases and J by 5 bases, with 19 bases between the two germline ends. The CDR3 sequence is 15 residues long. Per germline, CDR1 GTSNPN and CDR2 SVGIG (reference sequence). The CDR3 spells CAWKMWGGPVDTQYF. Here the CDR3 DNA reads TGTGCCTGGAAGATGTGGGGGGGGCCGGTAGATACGCAGTATTTT.

The CDR3 bases are TGTGCCACCAGTAGAAAGATAACAGGGGCTGGGGCCAACGTCCTGACTTTC. Translated, it gives CATSRKITGAGANVLTF. The chain employs TRBV15 and TRBJ2-6, with TRBD1 matching 7 bases. V gave up 6 bases and J gave up 2 bases; unmatched junction bases: 10. The CDR3 length is 17 residues. CDR1 LNHNV and CDR2 YYDKDF come from the germline V gene (reference sequence).

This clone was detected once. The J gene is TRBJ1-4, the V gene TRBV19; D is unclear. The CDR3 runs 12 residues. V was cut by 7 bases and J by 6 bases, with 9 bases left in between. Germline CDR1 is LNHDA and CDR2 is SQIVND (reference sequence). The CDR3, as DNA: TGTGCCAGTAAAAGATCGGATGAAAAACTGTTTTTT. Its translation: CASKRSDEKLFF.

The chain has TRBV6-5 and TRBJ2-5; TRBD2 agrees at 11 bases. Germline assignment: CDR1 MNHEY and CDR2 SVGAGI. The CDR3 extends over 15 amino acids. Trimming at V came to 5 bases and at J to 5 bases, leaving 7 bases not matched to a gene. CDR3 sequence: CASSQLAGVWETQYF. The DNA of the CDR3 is TGTGCCAGCAGTCAACTAGCGGGGGTTTGGGAGACCCAGTACTTC.

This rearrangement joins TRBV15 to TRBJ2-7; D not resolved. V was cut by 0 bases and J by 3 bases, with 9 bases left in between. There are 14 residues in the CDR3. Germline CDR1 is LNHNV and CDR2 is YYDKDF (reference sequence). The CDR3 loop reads CATSRDYSDYEQYF. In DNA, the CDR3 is TGTGCCACCAGCAGAGATTATTCAGACTACGAGCAGTACTTC.

This CDR3 is CASSTNLGGGLGEQFF. CDR3 nucleotide sequence: TGTGCCAGCAGCACAAACCTAGGGGGGGGCTTGGGTGAGCAGTTCTTC. The V gene is TRBV11-3, the J gene TRBJ2-1; the D gene is possibly TRBD2 (7 bases). The germline CDR1 and CDR2 sequences are SGHNT and YENEEA. Trimming removed 5 bases at V and 9 bases at J, with 23 bases between. The CDR3 sequence is 16 residues long. The whole variable domain, remainder taken from reference TRBV11-3 and TRBJ2-1, is EAGVVQSPRYKIIEKKQPVAFWCNPISGHNTLYWYLQNLGQGPELLIRYENEEAVDDSQLPKDRFSAERLKGVDSTLKIQPAELGDSAVYLCASSTNLGGGLGEQFFGPGTRLTVL.